This entry is about one TCR beta chain. The participants were between about 18 and 90 years old and came from 20 to 30 US areas. Assignment of participants to cohorts was predicated upon participant-reported clinical history. In Cohort 3, a recovered donor had either two negative PCRs, clearance, or symptom resolution. The data are from a study of blood T cell repertoires in COVID-19. About the research overall: T cells, B-cell-depleted T cells, or PBMCs supplied cDNA or gDNA.

CDR3 length equals 19 residues. V was cut by 4 bases and J by 2 bases, with 26 bases left in between. Looked up from germline, CDR1 is SGDLS and CDR2 is YYNGEE. Libraries were prepared by immunoSEQ multiplex PCR; TCRdb keeps only in-frame clonotypes and omits some of them. Of a few hundred thousand clones in the sample, less than 85% are singletons; the top ten hold 2.5%. This chain uses TRBV9 with TRBJ2-3; perhaps TRBD2 as D (6 bases). The source is a woman aged 45-60 years who had recovered from COVID-19. Sequenced input: PBMCs or T cells enriched from blood (not recorded which). CDR3 in DNA: TGTGCCAGCAGCAAAGGAGGAGGGATTAGCCCCTCCTACACAGATACGCAGTATTTT. Its protein product is CASSKGGGISPSYTDTQYF.